These 2 T cell receptor beta chains share one sample of origin, sequenced in a study of T-cell reconstitution after alpha-beta-depleted transplantation in children. Unique molecular identifiers tagged the TCRbeta library. Each CDR3 protein is one row after TCRdb ran MiXCR on the PCR reads. Of a few hundred thousand distinct CDR3 sequences in the sample, approximately 23% are singletons; the top ten hold roughly 11%. This material consisted of PBMCs, mostly from graft donor cells, taken 180 days after TCRalphabeta/CD19-depleted stem cell transplant. These receptors were obtained from a male patient younger than 18 who had a stem cell transplant for acute lymphoblastic leukemia, so the T cells may come from the graft donor.

V gene TRBV30 combines with J gene TRBJ2-7; D is undetermined. V lost 1 base and J 3 bases, leaving 7 bases between the germline ends. The CDR3 has 12 amino acids. Germline assignment: CDR1 GTSNPN and CDR2 SVGIG (reference sequence). The CDR3 loop reads CAWSGQDYEQYF. The CDR3 DNA reads as TGTGCCTGGAGTGGTCAGGACTACGAGCAGTACTTC.

The chain carries TRBV20-1 and TRBJ1-3, with D possibly matching TRBD1 (5 bases). V dropped 3 bases and J dropped 9 bases, with 21 bases sitting between them. This CDR3 comprises 15 residues. CDR1 DFQATT and CDR2 SNEGSKA come from the germline V gene (reference sequence). This CDR3 is CSARDSRDPRSTIYF. The CDR3 DNA sequence: TGCAGTGCTAGGGATTCCAGGGACCCCCGGAGCACCATATATTTT.